This paragraph reports one T cell receptor (beta chain). The CDR3 is made up of 12 amino acids. Germline loops: CDR1 DFQATT, CDR2 SNEGSKA (reference sequence). This entry is derived from a study of T cells expressing NK-cell markers. Study-wide background: Obtained from sorted CD3+CD56+NKG2C+, CD3+CD56+NKG2C- and CD3+CD56-NKG2C+ T cells were the TCR beta repertoires. Seven of the eight sequenced donors were HCMV-seropositive; one was seronegative.

TCRdb re-called the 5' RACE reads; every CDR3 protein appears as one record, without DNA. The sample has roughly 160,000 distinct CDR3 sequences. The chain links TRBV20-1 to TRBJ2-5; TCRdb picks TRBD1, but there is no DNA to check that call. Sequencing input: blood T cells: a sorted CD56 or NKG2C T cell subset, CD4+ or CD8+ T cells, or bulk PBMC T cells (not recorded which). This receptor was obtained from a man aged 18-75 years in good health. The CDR3 protein is CSARERGGTQYF.